This TCR beta chain emerged from a study of CD8 T cells in Susac syndrome. Remarks on this clonotype: Its antigen is undetermined.

Reverse transcription of roughly 0.5 to 1 ug RNA was performed with random hexamers. The authors amplified TCR beta CDR3 across 54 Vbeta and 13 Jbeta using immunoSEQ multiplex PCR. TCRdb itself ran the immunoSEQ multiplex PCR reads through MiXCR, one entry per CDR3 protein. The table includes roughly 200,000 distinct CDR3 sequences, about 95% detected once. Findings and limits, study-wide: The relatively small number of individuals in the TCR sequencing and HLA analysis was acknowledged by the study.

The sample comprised CD4+ T cells from PBMCs. This sequence was found in a human donor in good health.

Here the CDR3 DNA reads TGCAGCGTTGAAGGGCTAGCGGGAGGGCAATACGAGCAGTACTTC. This codes for CSVEGLAGGQYEQYF. The chain uses TRBV29-1 and TRBJ2-7; TRBD2 matches at 12 bases. V lost 1 base and J lost 4; bases outside the gene matches: 5. This CDR3 comprises 15 residues. In germline, CDR1 is SQVTM, CDR2 ANQGSEA.